Shown below are 8 T cell receptor beta chains from a single sample sequenced in a study of T cell responses to AZD1222 COVID-19 vaccine. Profiled with immunoSEQ multiplex PCR; TCRdb holds only in-frame clones, not every one. The data hold 150,000 or so clones, with more than 70% observed a single time. The material was peripheral blood, obtained on day 0 of AZD1222 vaccination. The source is an adult in good health.

This clone was recorded only once. V and J are TRBV28 and TRBJ1-5; D is ambiguous. CDR1 and CDR2 from the germline V gene are MDHEN and SYDVKM. This CDR3 has 16 residues. Trimming took off 5 bases at V and 2 bases at J, with 16 bases between the two ends. The CDR3 reads CASSPRAGRGNQPQHF. CDR3 coding DNA: TGTGCCAGCAGTCCCCGGGCGGGGAGGGGCAATCAGCCCCAGCATTTT.

The rearrangement links TRBV29-1 to TRBJ1-2, with 10 nucleotides matching TRBD1. There are 15 residues in the CDR3. V trimming: 7 bases; J trimming: 2 bases; junction bases outside the gene matches: 10. The germline V gene encodes CDR1 SQVTM and CDR2 ANQGSEA. The CDR3 region is CSAIGGTGANYGYTF. The CDR3 DNA reads TGCAGCGCTATAGGGGGGACAGGGGCAAACTATGGCTACACCTTC.

The chain is built from TRBV24-1 and TRBJ2-3, with TRBD1 identical over 10 bases. Germline V gene lookup returns CDR1 KGHDR and CDR2 SFDVKD. The trim removed 4 bases at V and 4 bases at J, leaving 13 bases unmatched. The CDR3 has 18 amino acids. The CDR3 sequence: CATSDPKSWTGGPDTQYF. The DNA for the CDR3 is TGTGCCACCAGTGACCCGAAGAGTTGGACAGGGGGTCCAGATACGCAGTATTTT.

The chain joins TRBV4-3 to TRBJ2-5, with 9 bases identical to TRBD1. From germline, CDR1 is LGHNA and CDR2 YSLEER. V lost 4 bases to trimming and J lost 3 bases; unmatched junction nucleotides: 3. The CDR3 contains 14 residues. The CDR3 loop is CASSPGQGKETQYF. DNA for the CDR3: TGCGCCAGCAGCCCGGGACAGGGTAAAGAGACCCAGTACTTC.

This rearrangement joins TRBV28 to TRBJ2-3, with a tentative D call TRBD2 (6 bases). CDR1 is MDHEN, CDR2 SYDVKM, per germline. Trimming stripped 10 bases from V and 2 bases from J, with 10 bases between. The CDR3 length is 12 residues. The CDR3: CATGTPTDTQYF. The CDR3 DNA sequence: TGTGCCACCGGGACTCCCACAGATACGCAGTATTTT.

The chain combines TRBV4-3 with TRBJ1-2; TRBD1 is a possible D gene (6 bases). From germline, CDR1 is LGHNA and CDR2 YSLEER. The ends were cut back, 1 base at V and 1 base at J, with 10 bases in the middle. CDR3 length equals 15 residues. The CDR3 region is CASSQATGYNYGYTF. Here the CDR3 DNA reads TGCGCCAGCAGCCAAGCTACAGGGTATAACTATGGCTACACCTTC.

This clone showed up just a few times. The chain employs TRBV28 and TRBJ1-1, with D possibly matching TRBD1 (6 bases). Deletions cut 5 bases from V and 11 bases from J, with 15 bases between. Germline CDR1 is MDHEN and CDR2 is SYDVKM. The CDR3 has 12 residues. CDR3 in DNA: TGTGCCAGCAGTGGACAGTTTAAGGAGGCTTTCTTT. The encoded protein is CASSGQFKEAFF.

This rearrangement joins TRBV19 to TRBJ1-5; 8 bases match TRBD1. Germline loops: CDR1 LNHDA, CDR2 SQIVND (reference sequence). After removal of 5 bases from V and 9 bases from J, the junction contained 9 bases not matched to a gene. The length of the CDR3 is 14 residues. CDR3 sequence (DNA): TGTGCCAGTAGTGTAACAGGGGGGTTTTTGCCCCAGCATTTT. Protein: CASSVTGGFLPQHF.